Below, 30 T cell receptor beta chains from the same sample are listed, as sequenced in a study of CD8 T cells in ankylosing spondylitis. TCRdb re-called the 5' RACE reads with MiXCR, one entry per CDR3 protein. The sample carries 200,000 to 250,000 distinct CDR3 sequences, approximately 10% recorded once. The sequencing sample was made of blood, either unsorted or a sorted T cell fraction (not recorded which). The receptor source for this set is a male donor with ankylosing spondylitis or in good health (not recorded which).

This clonotype was picked up many times. The chain carries TRBV20-1 and TRBJ2-3; no clear D gene. The V gene's germline CDR1 is DFQATT and CDR2 SNEGSKA (reference sequence). The ends were cut back, 2 bases at V and 6 bases at J, with 9 bases in the middle. This CDR3 has 12 residues. As DNA, the CDR3 is TGCAGTGCTAGACGGAGCGAGGATACGCAGTATTTT. This encodes CSARRSEDTQYF.

The table lists this clonotype with a count of one. This may come from a read error, since a much larger clone is one base off. The chain combines TRBV12-3 or TRBV12-4 with TRBJ2-2; tentatively, D is TRBD1 or TRBD2 (6 bases each). This CDR3 contains 17 residues. The DNA for the CDR3 is TGTGCCAGCAGTTTAGACGGGGGCAGACCGGGCACCGGGGAGCAGTTTTTT. As protein: CASSLDGGRPGTGEQFF.

This clonotype was counted between two and nine times. The V and J genes are TRBV7-9 and TRBJ2-5; weak D call: TRBD2 (5 bases). Per germline, CDR1 SEHNR and CDR2 FQNEAQ (reference sequence). The V and J ends lost 0 bases and 5 bases respectively, with 19 bases between them. There are 17 residues in the CDR3. CDR3 DNA sequence: TGTGCCAGCAGCTTAGCTTTTTGGACTTTTCCCTCCGAGACCCAGTACTTC. It specifies CASSLAFWTFPSETQYF.

This clonotype was counted ten times or more. CDR3 DNA: TGTGCCAGCAGGGGCGGGGGAAGCTCCTACAATGAGCAGTTCTTC. As protein: CASRGGGSSYNEQFF. The chain is built from TRBV2 and TRBJ2-1; the match to TRBD2 covers 7 bases. The CDR3 runs 15 residues. Per the germline V gene, CDR1 is SNHLY and CDR2 is FYNNEI. Losses at the gene ends were 6 bases for V and 0 bases for J; bases not matched to a gene: 5. Drawing the rest from reference TRBV2 and TRBJ2-1, the complete variable domain is EPEVTQTPSHQVTQMGQEVILRCVPISNHLYFYWYRQILGQKVEFLVSFYNNEISEKSEIFDDQFSVERPDGSNFTLKIRSTKLEDSAMYFCASRGGGSSYNEQFFGPGTRLTVL.

This clonotype was found a few times. This rearrangement joins TRBV5-1 to TRBJ1-1; 7 nucleotides agree with TRBD1. J gave up 4 bases and V 2 bases, and 8 bases lay outside the gene matches. The CDR3 length is 15 residues. Germline V gene data show CDR1 as SGHRS and CDR2 as YFSETQ. In DNA, the CDR3 is TGCGCCAGCAGCTTAGACGGACAGGCAGTCACTGAAGCTTTCTTT. Translation: CASSLDGQAVTEAFF.

Many counts were recorded for this clonotype. The gene calls are TRBV28 and TRBJ2-1, with TRBD2 matching over 10 bases. V trimming: 9 bases; J trimming: 3 bases; junction bases outside the gene matches: 2. Germline CDR1 reads MDHEN; CDR2 reads SYDVKM. The CDR3 runs to 13 residues. DNA for the CDR3: TGTGCCAGTCGGACTAGCGGCTACAATGAGCAGTTCTTC. It encodes CASRTSGYNEQFF.

This clonotype showed up just a few times. J is TRBJ1-5 and V is TRBV7-2, with 8 bases matching TRBD1. V lost 4 bases to trimming and J lost 6 bases; unmatched junction nucleotides: 8. This CDR3 comprises 15 residues. Germline V gives CDR1 SGHTA, CDR2 FQGNSA. Written as DNA, the CDR3 is TGTGCCAGCAGCTGGCGACAGGGGACGGGTCAGCCCCAGCATTTT. Its protein product is CASSWRQGTGQPQHF.

In its sample, this clonotype was seen many times. This chain connects TRBV28 to TRBJ1-2; unclear D gene. This CDR3 comprises 15 residues. The germline CDR1 and CDR2 sequences are MDHEN and SYDVKM. The V end was cut by 5 bases, the J end by 0 bases, with 13 bases between. CDR3 bases: TGTGCCAGCAGTCCTTTCCCGGGAGCTAACTATGGCTACACCTTC. This codes for CASSPFPGANYGYTF.

This clonotype was observed many times. This chain uses TRBV5-1 with TRBJ2-5; 9 bases map to TRBD2. The junction had 7 bases not matched to a gene; V was cut back by 8 bases and J by 2 bases. This CDR3 spans 14 amino acids. Germline V gene data show CDR1 as SGHRS and CDR2 as YFSETQ. CDR3 sequence: CASSASGAQETQYF. The CDR3 DNA reads TGCGCCAGTTCGGCTAGCGGGGCACAAGAGACCCAGTACTTC.

This clonotype was picked up many times. The V call is TRBV7-2, the J call TRBJ2-2; 8 bases are a match to TRBD2. Germline V lookup: CDR1 SGHTA, CDR2 FQGNSA. The CDR3 loop spans 16 amino acids. V shed 2 bases, J shed 2 bases, and the junction held 4 bases outside the gene matches. CDR3 nucleotide sequence: TGTGCCAGCAGCTTACGACTAGCGACCAACACCGGGGAGCTGTTTTTT. Translation gives CASSLRLATNTGELFF. The whole variable domain, filled in from reference TRBV7-2 and TRBJ2-2, reads GAGVSQSPSNKVTEKGKDVELRCDPISGHTALYWYRQSLGQGLEFLIYFQGNSAPDKSGLPSDRFSAERTGGSVSTLTIQRTQQEDSAVYLCASSLRLATNTGELFFGEGSRLTVL.

This clonotype was recorded many times. The CDR3 DNA is TGTGCCAGCTTCACTTGGGCAGGGGGCGGGAATGAGCAGTTCTTC. Translated: CASFTWAGGGNEQFF. This rearrangement joins TRBV12-3 or TRBV12-4 to TRBJ2-1; TRBD1 matches at 8 bases. Unmatched junction bases numbered 13, after V lost 8 bases and J lost 7 bases. The CDR3 sequence is 15 residues long.

In its sample, this clonotype was seen a few times. This chain uses TRBV6-5 with TRBJ1-2; D may be TRBD1 (6 bases). V was clipped by 6 bases and J by 2 bases, with 13 bases between them. The germline V gene has CDR1 MNHEY and CDR2 SVGAGI. This CDR3 has 14 amino acids. The CDR3 sequence is CASRYRDLNYGYTF. The CDR3 nucleotides read TGTGCCAGCAGATACAGGGATCTGAACTATGGCTACACCTTC.

J is TRBJ2-5 and V is TRBV12-3 or TRBV12-4; possible D gene TRBD1, 6 bases. The CDR3 contains 14 residues. The V end was cut by 6 bases, the J end by 1 base, with 12 bases between. The CDR3, as DNA: TGTGCCAGCAGCCGAACAGGGCTCCAAGAGACCCAGTACTTC. Residues: CASSRTGLQETQYF.

The chain has TRBV20-1 and TRBJ2-1; the D call may be TRBD1 or TRBD2 (5 bases each). The CDR3 loop spans 13 amino acids. The germline V gene encodes CDR1 DFQATT and CDR2 SNEGSKA (reference sequence). V dropped 5 bases and J dropped 5 bases, with 13 bases sitting between them. CDR3 bases: TGCAGTGCTTGGGACCCTAGAGACAATGAGCAGTTCTTC. This sequence encodes CSAWDPRDNEQFF.

This clonotype was found many times. The chain combines TRBV5-6 with TRBJ1-6; D is perhaps TRBD1 (5 bases). The CDR3 extends over 16 amino acids. Germline V CDR1 and CDR2: SGHDT, YYEEEE. Trimming took 0 bases from V and 7 from J, leaving 14 bases between them. CDR3 in DNA: TGTGCCAGCAGCTTGGGCAGGGATGCGACAAATTCACCCCTCCACTTT. Translated: CASSLGRDATNSPLHF.

This clonotype was recorded a few times. This chain uses TRBV12-3 or TRBV12-4 with TRBJ2-2; the match to TRBD1 covers 12 bases. The V gene end was trimmed by 4 bases and the J gene end by 5 bases; junction bases not matched to a gene: 5. This CDR3 is built from 16 residues. CDR3 protein: CASSSGQGAWTGELFF. The CDR3 region has the DNA TGTGCCAGCAGTTCGGGACAGGGGGCTTGGACCGGGGAGCTGTTTTTT.

The chain couples TRBV3-1 to TRBJ1-1; D remains unclear. CDR3 length: 13 amino acids. Germline lookup yields CDR1 LGHDT and CDR2 YNNKEL (reference sequence). V was trimmed by 5 bases and J by 6 bases, leaving 13 bases between them. The DNA for the CDR3 is TGTGCCAGCAGCTCCATGGCAGCCCCTGAAGCTTTCTTT. Translating it yields CASSSMAAPEAFF.

This clonotype was counted many times. V usage is TRBV7-2 and J usage is TRBJ1-1, with D tentatively TRBD1 (5 bases). V dropped 2 bases and J dropped 4 bases, with 11 bases sitting between them. Germline lookup yields CDR1 SGHTA and CDR2 FQGNSA. The CDR3 has 14 residues. Here the CDR3 DNA reads TGTGCCAGCAGCTTAAAGCCGGGGGTCACTGAAGCTTTCTTT. As protein: CASSLKPGVTEAFF. Looking up the rest from reference TRBV7-2 and TRBJ1-1 gives the full variable domain: GAGVSQSPSNKVTEKGKDVELRCDPISGHTALYWYRQSLGQGLEFLIYFQGNSAPDKSGLPSDRFSAERTGGSVSTLTIQRTQQEDSAVYLCASSLKPGVTEAFFGQGTRLTVV.

In this sample, this clonotype turned up many times. The chain has TRBV7-2 and TRBJ2-1; D might be TRBD2 (6 bases). V was trimmed by 6 bases and J by 0 bases, leaving 12 bases between them. Germline CDR1 SGHTA, CDR2 FQGNSA. The CDR3 contains 15 residues. CDR3 residues: CASRTTRSSYNEQFF. CDR3 bases: TGTGCCAGCAGAACGACTAGAAGCTCCTACAATGAGCAGTTCTTC.

The sample holds many counts of this clonotype. This rearrangement joins TRBV28 to TRBJ2-7; TRBD2 aligns across 8 bases. CDR1 and CDR2 (germline): MDHEN, SYDVKM. The CDR3 extends over 13 amino acids. V lost 7 bases, J lost 3 bases, and 5 bases stayed unmatched. CDR3 loop: CASKRGGLYEQYF. As DNA, the CDR3 is TGTGCCAGCAAACGGGGGGGCCTCTACGAGCAGTACTTC.

This clonotype was observed at least ten times. This chain connects TRBV20-1 to TRBJ1-2; D is unclear. V was trimmed by 4 bases and J by 7 bases, leaving 10 bases between them. The CDR3 has 11 residues. CDR1 and CDR2 from the germline V gene are DFQATT and SNEGSKA (reference sequence). CDR3 coding DNA: TGCAGTGCTAACCGAGAAGGTGGCTACACCTTC. As protein: CSANREGGYTF.

In its sample, this clonotype was seen many times. The chain combines TRBV28 with TRBJ1-1, with D possibly matching TRBD1 (6 bases). V lost 8 bases, J lost 7 bases, and 29 bases lay in between. Germline values: CDR1 MDHEN, CDR2 SYDVKM. The CDR3 is 17 amino acids. The CDR3 loop is CASVANPGGARTSEAFF. The CDR3 region has the DNA TGTGCCAGCGTGGCGAATCCTGGGGGGGCCCGAACAAGTGAAGCTTTCTTT.

This clonotype was picked up many times. The chain carries TRBV5-5 and TRBJ2-7, with TRBD1 identical over 7 bases. There are 12 residues in the CDR3. Looked up from germline, CDR1 is SGHKS and CDR2 is YYEKEE (reference sequence). With 4 bases clipped from V and 5 bases from J, the junction kept 3 bases outside the gene matches. The chain's CDR3 is CASSPTGDEQYF. The CDR3, as DNA: TGTGCCAGCAGCCCCACAGGGGACGAGCAGTACTTC.

In this sample, this clonotype turned up many times. The chain carries TRBV5-1 and TRBJ1-1; D not resolved. Germline CDR1 reads SGHRS; CDR2 reads YFSETQ. V gave up 0 bases and J gave up 0 bases, with 9 bases separating them. This CDR3 has 15 amino acids. Here the CDR3 reads CASSLGGGMNTEAFF. Here the CDR3 DNA reads TGCGCCAGCAGCTTGGGGGGAGGGATGAACACTGAAGCTTTCTTT.

The sample holds a few counts of this clonotype. The chain combines TRBV2 with TRBJ2-7; D may be TRBD1 (6 bases). This CDR3 has 14 amino acids. CDR1 SNHLY and CDR2 FYNNEI come from the germline V gene. The V end lost 6 bases, the J end lost 2 bases, and 14 bases lay between the germline ends. DNA of the CDR3: TGTGCCAGCAGGACCCCGGACAGAGCCTACGAGCAGTACTTC. Protein: CASRTPDRAYEQYF.

This clonotype was counted at least ten times. The chain is built from TRBV7-6 and TRBJ2-5, with unresolved D. Trimming stripped 0 bases from V and 5 bases from J, with 7 bases between. Per the germline V gene, CDR1 is SGHVS and CDR2 is FNYEAQ. The CDR3 runs to 13 residues. CDR3 residues: CASSLASAETQYF. The CDR3 bases are TGTGCCAGCAGCTTAGCTTCCGCCGAGACCCAGTACTTC.

This clonotype was counted between two and nine times. V usage is TRBV11-2 and J usage is TRBJ2-4, with D tentatively TRBD2 (5 bases). V lost 2 bases and J 6 bases, leaving 17 bases between the germline ends. The CDR3 is 16 residues long. Germline lookup yields CDR1 SGHAT and CDR2 FQNNGV. CDR3 sequence: CASSLLPRTGLNIQYF. The CDR3 region has the DNA TGTGCCAGCAGCTTATTACCCCGTACGGGATTAAACATTCAGTACTTC.

The CDR3 loop is CASSLQTEGVRGVDEKLFF. The DNA for the CDR3 is TGTGCCAGCAGCCTACAGACAGAAGGTGTGAGGGGTGTGGATGAAAAACTGTTTTTT. This chain connects TRBV12-3 or TRBV12-4 to TRBJ1-4; a possible D gene is TRBD1 (5 bases). V lost 6 bases to trimming and J lost 6 bases, with 29 bases between them. CDR3 length: 19 amino acids.

This clonotype was detected a few times. V usage is TRBV5-1 and J usage is TRBJ2-7, with D perhaps TRBD2 (6 bases). Trimming removed 2 bases at V and 6 bases at J, with 24 bases between. Per the germline V gene, CDR1 is SGHRS and CDR2 is YFSETQ. CDR3 length equals 17 residues. CDR3 DNA sequence: TGCGCCAGCAGCTTATATCGCTCGGGGGTAGGGGAGCGCGAGCAGTACTTC. This translates into CASSLYRSGVGEREQYF.

The chain links TRBV2 to TRBJ2-2, with a possible D match to TRBD2 (6 bases). Trimming removed 8 bases at V and 5 bases at J, with 12 bases between. Germline CDR1 and CDR2: SNHLY and FYNNEI. The CDR3 totals 13 residues. The CDR3 DNA follows: TGTGCCAGCGAGGCGGGACGGACCGGGGAGCTGTTTTTT. Amino acids: CASEAGRTGELFF.